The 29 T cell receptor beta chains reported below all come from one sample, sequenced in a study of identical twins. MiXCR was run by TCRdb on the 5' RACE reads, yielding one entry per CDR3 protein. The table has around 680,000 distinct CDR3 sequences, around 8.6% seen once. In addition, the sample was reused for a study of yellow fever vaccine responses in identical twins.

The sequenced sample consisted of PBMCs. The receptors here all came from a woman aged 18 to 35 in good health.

CDR3: CSARDLGQGYTGELFF. Here the CDR3 DNA reads TGCAGTGCTAGAGATCTCGGACAGGGGTACACCGGGGAGCTGTTTTTT. The chain couples TRBV20-1 to TRBJ2-2; 9 bases agree with TRBD1. This CDR3 region has 16 residues. The V and J ends lost 0 bases and 3 bases, in that order; junction bases with no gene match: 5. Per the germline V gene, CDR1 is DFQATT and CDR2 is SNEGSKA (reference sequence).

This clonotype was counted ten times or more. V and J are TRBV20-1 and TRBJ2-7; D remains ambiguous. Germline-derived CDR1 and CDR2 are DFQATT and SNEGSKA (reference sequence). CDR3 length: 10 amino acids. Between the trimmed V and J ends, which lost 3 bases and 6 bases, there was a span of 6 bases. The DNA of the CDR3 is TGCAGTGCTAGCCAGCGCGAGCAGTACTTC. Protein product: CSASQREQYF.

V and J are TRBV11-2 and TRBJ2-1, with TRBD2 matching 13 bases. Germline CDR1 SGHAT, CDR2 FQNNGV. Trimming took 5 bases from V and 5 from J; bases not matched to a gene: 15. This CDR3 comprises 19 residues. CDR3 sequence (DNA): TGTGCCAGCAGCCTAGGACTAGCGGGAGCAAGCAGGTGGAACAATGAGCAGTTCTTC. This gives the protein CASSLGLAGASRWNNEQFF.

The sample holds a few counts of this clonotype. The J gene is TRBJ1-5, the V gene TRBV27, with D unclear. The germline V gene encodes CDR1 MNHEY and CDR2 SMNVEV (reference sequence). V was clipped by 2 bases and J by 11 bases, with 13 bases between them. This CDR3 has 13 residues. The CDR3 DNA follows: TGTGCCAGCAGTTTAATAGGGTCAGAGGCCCAGCATTTT. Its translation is CASSLIGSEAQHF.

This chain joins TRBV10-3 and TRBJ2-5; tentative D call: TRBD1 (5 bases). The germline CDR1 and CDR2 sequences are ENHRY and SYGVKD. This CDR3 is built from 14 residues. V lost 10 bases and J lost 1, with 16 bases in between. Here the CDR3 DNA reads TGTGCCACAAACCTTCAGGGCTCCCAAGAGACCCAGTACTTC. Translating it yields CATNLQGSQETQYF.

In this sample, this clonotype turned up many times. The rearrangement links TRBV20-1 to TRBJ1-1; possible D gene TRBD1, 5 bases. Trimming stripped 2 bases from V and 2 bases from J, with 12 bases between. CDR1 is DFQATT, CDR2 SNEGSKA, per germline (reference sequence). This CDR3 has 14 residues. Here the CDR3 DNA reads TGCAGTGCTAGAAAATCGGGGGACAACACTGAAGCTTTCTTT. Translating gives CSARKSGDNTEAFF.

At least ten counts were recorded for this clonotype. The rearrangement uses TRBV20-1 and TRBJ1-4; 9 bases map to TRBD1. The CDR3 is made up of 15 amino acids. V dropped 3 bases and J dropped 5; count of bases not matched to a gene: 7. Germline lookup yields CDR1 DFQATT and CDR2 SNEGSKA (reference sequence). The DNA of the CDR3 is TGCAGTGCTAGCCTCACCGGGACAGGGAATGAAAAACTGTTTTTT. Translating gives CSASLTGTGNEKLFF.

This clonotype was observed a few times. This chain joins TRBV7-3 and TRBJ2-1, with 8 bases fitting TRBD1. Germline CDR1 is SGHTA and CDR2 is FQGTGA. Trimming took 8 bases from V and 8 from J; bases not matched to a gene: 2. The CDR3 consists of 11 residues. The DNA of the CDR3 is TGTGCCAGCGGGACAGGCTATGAGCAGTTCTTC. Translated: CASGTGYEQFF.

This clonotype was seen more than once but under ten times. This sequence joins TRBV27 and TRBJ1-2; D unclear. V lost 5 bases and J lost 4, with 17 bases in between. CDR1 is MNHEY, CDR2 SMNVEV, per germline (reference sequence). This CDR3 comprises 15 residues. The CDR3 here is CASSRAGPEGYGYTF. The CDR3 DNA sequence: TGTGCCAGCAGTAGGGCCGGGCCCGAGGGCTATGGCTACACCTTC.

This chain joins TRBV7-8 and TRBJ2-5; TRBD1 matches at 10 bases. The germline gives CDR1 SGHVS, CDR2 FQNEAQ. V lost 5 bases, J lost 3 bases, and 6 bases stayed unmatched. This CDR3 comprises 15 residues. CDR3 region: CASSPGQGTKETQYF. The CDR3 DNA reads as TGTGCCAGCAGCCCGGGACAGGGGACTAAAGAGACCCAGTACTTC.

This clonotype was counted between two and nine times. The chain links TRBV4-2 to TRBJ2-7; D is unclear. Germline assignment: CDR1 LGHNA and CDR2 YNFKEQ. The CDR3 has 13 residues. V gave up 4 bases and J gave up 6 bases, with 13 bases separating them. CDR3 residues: CASSPISGAEQYF. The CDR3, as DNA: TGTGCCAGCAGCCCCATTTCCGGCGCCGAGCAGTACTTC.

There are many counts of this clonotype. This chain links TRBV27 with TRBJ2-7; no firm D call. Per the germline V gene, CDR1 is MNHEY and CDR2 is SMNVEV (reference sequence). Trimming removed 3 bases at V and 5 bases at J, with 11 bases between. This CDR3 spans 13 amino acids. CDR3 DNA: TGTGCCAGCAGTTTTAATGGGTTCGACGAGCAGTACTTC. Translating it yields CASSFNGFDEQYF.

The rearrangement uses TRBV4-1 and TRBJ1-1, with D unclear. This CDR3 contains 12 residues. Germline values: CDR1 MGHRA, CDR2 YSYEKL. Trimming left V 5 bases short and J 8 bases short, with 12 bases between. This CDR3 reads CASSEGLDEAFF. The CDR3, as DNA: TGCGCCAGCAGCGAAGGCCTAGACGAAGCTTTCTTT.

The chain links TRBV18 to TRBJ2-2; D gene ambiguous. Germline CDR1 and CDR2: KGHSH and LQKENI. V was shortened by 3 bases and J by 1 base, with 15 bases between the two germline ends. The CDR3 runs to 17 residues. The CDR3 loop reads CASSPWVVWMNTGELFF. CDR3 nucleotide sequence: TGTGCCAGCTCACCGTGGGTGGTTTGGATGAACACCGGGGAGCTGTTTTTT.

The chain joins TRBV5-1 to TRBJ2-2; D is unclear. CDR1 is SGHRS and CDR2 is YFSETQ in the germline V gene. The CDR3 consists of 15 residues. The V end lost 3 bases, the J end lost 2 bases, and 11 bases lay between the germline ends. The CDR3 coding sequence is TGCGCCAGCAGCTCTGGAGTGTCAAACACCGGGGAGCTGTTTTTT. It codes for CASSSGVSNTGELFF.

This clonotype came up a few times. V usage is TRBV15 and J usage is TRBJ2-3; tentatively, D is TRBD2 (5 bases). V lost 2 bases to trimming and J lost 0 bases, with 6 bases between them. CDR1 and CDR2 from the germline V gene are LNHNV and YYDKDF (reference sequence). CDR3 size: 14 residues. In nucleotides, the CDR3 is TGTGCCACCAGCAGAAGCGGTAGCACAGATACGCAGTATTTT. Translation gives CATSRSGSTDTQYF.

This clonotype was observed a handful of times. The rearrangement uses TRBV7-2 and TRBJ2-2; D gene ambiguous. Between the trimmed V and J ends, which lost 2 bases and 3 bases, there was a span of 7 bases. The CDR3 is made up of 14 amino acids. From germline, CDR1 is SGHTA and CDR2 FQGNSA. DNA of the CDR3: TGTGCCAGCAGCTTAATGACTTACACCGGGGAGCTGTTTTTT. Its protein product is CASSLMTYTGELFF.

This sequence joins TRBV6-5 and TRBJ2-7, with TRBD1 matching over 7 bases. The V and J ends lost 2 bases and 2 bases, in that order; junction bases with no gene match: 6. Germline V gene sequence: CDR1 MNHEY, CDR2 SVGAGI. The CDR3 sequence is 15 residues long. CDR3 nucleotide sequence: TGTGCCAGCAGTTACAAGGGACAGCTAACCTACGAGCAGTACTTC. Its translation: CASSYKGQLTYEQYF.

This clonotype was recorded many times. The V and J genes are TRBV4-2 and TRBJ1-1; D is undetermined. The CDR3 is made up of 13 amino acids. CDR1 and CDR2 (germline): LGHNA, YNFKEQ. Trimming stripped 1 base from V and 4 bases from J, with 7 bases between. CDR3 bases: TGTGCCAGCAGCCAAGCTTCAGTCACTGAAGCTTTCTTT. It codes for CASSQASVTEAFF.

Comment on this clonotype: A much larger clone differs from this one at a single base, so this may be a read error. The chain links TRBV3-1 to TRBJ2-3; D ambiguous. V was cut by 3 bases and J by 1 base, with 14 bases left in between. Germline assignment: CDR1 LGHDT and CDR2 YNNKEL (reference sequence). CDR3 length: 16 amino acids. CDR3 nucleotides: TGTGCCAGCAGCCATGACCTGATCTCCGGCACAGATACGCAGTATTTT. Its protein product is CASSHDLISGTDTQYF.

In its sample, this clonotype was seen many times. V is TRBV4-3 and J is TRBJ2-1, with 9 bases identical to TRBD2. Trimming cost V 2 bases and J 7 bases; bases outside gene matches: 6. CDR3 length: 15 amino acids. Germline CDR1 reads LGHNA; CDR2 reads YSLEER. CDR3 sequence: CASSQRTSEGNEQFF. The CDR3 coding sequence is TGCGCCAGCAGCCAAAGGACTAGCGAGGGGAATGAGCAGTTCTTC.

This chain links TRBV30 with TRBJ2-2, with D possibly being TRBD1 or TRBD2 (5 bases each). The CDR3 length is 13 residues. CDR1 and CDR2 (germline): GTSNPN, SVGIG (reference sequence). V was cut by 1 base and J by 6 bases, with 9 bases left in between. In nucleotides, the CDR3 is TGTGCCTGGAGTGCTAGCAGGGCCGGGGAGCTGTTTTTT. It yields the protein CAWSASRAGELFF.

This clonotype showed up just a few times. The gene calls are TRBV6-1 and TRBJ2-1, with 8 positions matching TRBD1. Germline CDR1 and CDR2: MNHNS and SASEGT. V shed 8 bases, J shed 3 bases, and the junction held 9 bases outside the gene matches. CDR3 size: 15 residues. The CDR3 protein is CASSRQGFSYNEQFF. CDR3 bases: TGTGCCAGCTCCAGACAGGGGTTTAGCTACAATGAGCAGTTCTTC.

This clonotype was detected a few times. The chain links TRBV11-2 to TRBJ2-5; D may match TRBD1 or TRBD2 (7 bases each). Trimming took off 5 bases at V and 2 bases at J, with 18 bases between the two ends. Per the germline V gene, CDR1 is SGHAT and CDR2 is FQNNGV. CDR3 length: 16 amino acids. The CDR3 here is CASSQRPGGLQETQYF. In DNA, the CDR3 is TGTGCCAGCAGCCAAAGACCAGGGGGACTACAAGAGACCCAGTACTTC.

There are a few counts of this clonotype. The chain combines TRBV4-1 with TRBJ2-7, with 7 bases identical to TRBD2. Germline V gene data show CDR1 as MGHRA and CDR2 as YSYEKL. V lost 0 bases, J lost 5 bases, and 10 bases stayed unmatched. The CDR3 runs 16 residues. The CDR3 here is CASSQDPPGGSHEQYF. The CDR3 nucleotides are TGCGCCAGCAGCCAAGATCCTCCGGGAGGAAGCCACGAGCAGTACTTC.

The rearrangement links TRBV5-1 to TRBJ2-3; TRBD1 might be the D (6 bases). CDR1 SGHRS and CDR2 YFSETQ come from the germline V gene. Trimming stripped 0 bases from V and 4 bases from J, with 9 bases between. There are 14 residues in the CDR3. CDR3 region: CASSLESGADTQYF. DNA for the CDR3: TGCGCCAGCAGCTTGGAATCAGGGGCAGATACGCAGTATTTT.

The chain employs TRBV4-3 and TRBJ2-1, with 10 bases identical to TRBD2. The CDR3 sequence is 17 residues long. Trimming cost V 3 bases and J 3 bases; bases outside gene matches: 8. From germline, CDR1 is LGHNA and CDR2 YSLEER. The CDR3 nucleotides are TGCGCCAGCAGCCAGGGCCTGGAGCGGGGGGGCTACAATGAGCAGTTCTTC. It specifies CASSQGLERGGYNEQFF.

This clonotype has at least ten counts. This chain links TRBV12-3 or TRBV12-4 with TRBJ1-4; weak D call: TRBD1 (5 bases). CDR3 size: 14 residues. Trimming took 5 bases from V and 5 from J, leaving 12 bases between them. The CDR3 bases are TGTGCCAGCAGTACGGCAGGGCTGAATGAAAAACTGTTTTTT. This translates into CASSTAGLNEKLFF.

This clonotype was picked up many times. CDR3 protein: CASRGLAEYNEQFF. CDR3 nucleotides: TGTGCCAGCAGGGGACTAGCGGAATACAATGAGCAGTTCTTC. The chain employs TRBV6-1 and TRBJ2-1; TRBD2 matches 11 bases. The CDR3 totals 14 residues. Trimming removed 6 bases from V and 4 bases from J; junction bases left unmatched: 2. Looked up from germline, CDR1 is MNHNS and CDR2 is SASEGT.